This T cell receptor beta chain was sequenced during a study of blood T cell repertoires in COVID-19. Study-wide context: The United States, Italy and Spain provided the acute and convalescent COVID-19 samples.

Libraries were prepared by immunoSEQ multiplex PCR; TCRdb keeps only in-frame clonotypes and omits some of them. The repertoire has about 130,000 clones, 85% of them found once; the top ten carry about 3.3%. V was clipped by 6 bases and J by 4 bases, with 12 bases between them. CDR3 size: 13 residues. The sequence came from a woman older than 75 with COVID-19, enrolled during active disease. The sequencing sample was made of peripheral blood. The rearrangement links TRBV12-3 or TRBV12-4 to TRBJ1-1; possible D gene TRBD1, 6 bases. The CDR3 DNA is TGTGCCAGCAGGACTAGGGGGGGCACTGAAGCTTTCTTT. Translation: CASRTRGGTEAFF.